What follows are 26 T cell receptor beta chains derived from one specimen sequenced in a study of blood T cell repertoires in COVID-19. Some clones are missing from TCRdb's copy, which holds only in-frame ones; the method was immunoSEQ multiplex PCR. The data hold nearly 55,000 clones, with more than 60% observed a single time. Source material: peripheral blood. The receptor set was obtained from a human donor with active or convalescent COVID-19. The donor label of this sample is uncertain.

The genes are TRBV5-1 and TRBJ1-2, with D maybe TRBD1 (5 bases). V was cut by 6 bases and J by 3 bases, with 18 bases left in between. Germline V gives CDR1 SGHRS, CDR2 YFSETQ. The CDR3 is made up of 15 amino acids. In DNA form, the CDR3 reads TGCGCCAGCACACGGGGGACGCAGAGAGACTATGGCTACACCTTC. Its protein product is CASTRGTQRDYGYTF.

The V and J genes are TRBV7-2 and TRBJ1-1; 7 bases map to TRBD1. CDR3 length equals 12 residues. After removal of 6 bases from V and 11 bases from J, the junction contained 9 bases not matched to a gene. Germline values: CDR1 SGHTA, CDR2 FQGNSA. The CDR3 nucleotides are TGTGCCAGCAGACAAGAGGGGGCGTGGGCTTTCTTT. Translation: CASRQEGAWAFF.

This clone was found a few times. The chain has TRBV2 and TRBJ2-7; the D is unclear. Trimming removed 0 bases from V and 6 bases from J, with 9 bases in between. Germline loops: CDR1 SNHLY, CDR2 FYNNEI. The CDR3 contains 13 residues. This CDR3 reads CASSEARGGEQYF. Here the CDR3 DNA reads TGTGCCAGCAGTGAAGCGCGAGGTGGCGAGCAGTACTTC.

There are a few counts of this clone. The chain couples TRBV9 to TRBJ2-1; no definite D call. The CDR3 runs to 14 residues. Trimming cost V 3 bases and J 3 bases, with 10 bases left between them. Per the germline V gene, CDR1 is SGDLS and CDR2 is YYNGEE. CDR3 region: CASSETTGYNEQFF. The DNA for the CDR3 is TGTGCCAGCAGCGAAACCACGGGCTACAATGAGCAGTTCTTC.

The chain joins TRBV7-2 to TRBJ1-3, with 7 bases aligning to TRBD1. With V trimmed by 5 bases and J by 3 bases, 10 bases remained unmatched. The germline V gene encodes CDR1 SGHTA and CDR2 FQGNSA. The CDR3 length is 16 residues. CDR3 residues: CASSLWTGRGGNTIYF. The CDR3 nucleotides are TGTGCCAGCAGCCTTTGGACAGGACGAGGTGGAAACACCATATATTTT.

The CDR3 sequence: CASSLSAGAGTDTQYF. CDR3 in DNA: TGTGCCAGCAGCTTATCTGCGGGGGCAGGCACAGATACGCAGTATTTT. This rearrangement joins TRBV11-2 to TRBJ2-3, with D possibly TRBD2 on 7 matching bases. This CDR3 is 16 amino acids long. CDR1 and CDR2 (germline): SGHAT, FQNNGV. V dropped 2 bases and J dropped 1 base, with 13 bases sitting between them.

The chain joins TRBV10-3 to TRBJ1-1; tentatively, D is TRBD1 (5 bases). The CDR3 spans 14 residues. V lost 4 bases and J lost 4, with 13 bases in between. Germline assignment: CDR1 ENHRY and CDR2 SYGVKD. The CDR3 DNA reads as TGTGCCATCAGTGGGACGGGGGACGGCACTGAAGCTTTCTTT. Translated, it gives CAISGTGDGTEAFF.

The V call is TRBV10-3, the J call TRBJ2-1, with 8 bases fitting TRBD1. The ends lost 1 base at V and 8 bases at J; junction bases unmatched: 4. Germline V gives CDR1 ENHRY, CDR2 SYGVKD. The CDR3 has 14 amino acids. The CDR3 reads CAISEYEQGDEQFF. The CDR3 DNA reads TGTGCCATCAGTGAGTACGAACAGGGGGATGAGCAGTTCTTC.

Here the CDR3 DNA reads TGTGCCAGCAGCCGGACAGGCCAAGAGACCCAGTACTTC. Amino acids: CASSRTGQETQYF. The rearrangement joins TRBV6-4 to TRBJ2-5; 7 positions agree with TRBD1. Per the germline V gene, CDR1 is MRHNA and CDR2 is SNTAGT. Trimming cost V 6 bases and J 1 base; bases outside gene matches: 2. The length of the CDR3 is 13 residues.

The V call is TRBV19, the J call TRBJ2-5; tentative D call: TRBD2 (5 bases). Germline V gives CDR1 LNHDA, CDR2 SQIVND (reference sequence). The CDR3 loop spans 15 amino acids. The V end was cut by 5 bases, the J end by 1 base, with 14 bases between. CDR3 sequence reads: CASSPSPSFQETQYF. CDR3 sequence (DNA): TGTGCCAGTAGTCCAAGCCCTAGCTTCCAAGAGACCCAGTACTTC. Full variable domain (missing parts from reference TRBV19 and TRBJ2-5): DGGITQSPKYLFRKEGQNVTLSCEQNLNHDAMYWYRQDPGQGLRLIYYSQIVNDFQKGDIAEGYSVSREKKESFPLTVTSAQKNPTAFYLCASSPSPSFQETQYFGPGTRLLVL.

This chain uses TRBV11-2 with TRBJ2-7; D possibly corresponds to TRBD1 (6 bases). Germline V gene data show CDR1 as SGHAT and CDR2 as FQNNGV. This CDR3 has 15 residues. Trimming removed 5 bases at V and 0 bases at J, with 14 bases between. The DNA of the CDR3 is TGTGCCAGCAGCCGAAAATTGACAGGCTCCTACGAGCAGTACTTC. Translation: CASSRKLTGSYEQYF.

The rearrangement joins TRBV11-2 to TRBJ2-7; perhaps TRBD1 as D (5 bases). In germline, CDR1 is SGHAT, CDR2 FQNNGV. The CDR3 is made up of 17 amino acids. V gave up 5 bases and J gave up 1 base, with 21 bases separating them. CDR3 region: CASSPFFGQGVSYEQYF. The CDR3 DNA sequence: TGTGCCAGCAGCCCCTTTTTCGGGCAGGGTGTATCCTACGAGCAGTACTTC. Using reference TRBV11-2 and TRBJ2-7 for the parts outside the CDR3, the full variable domain is EAGVAQSPRYKIIEKRQSVAFWCNPISGHATLYWYQQILGQGPKLLIQFQNNGVVDDSQLPKDRFSAERLKGVDSTLKIQPAKLEDSAVYLCASSPFFGQGVSYEQYFGPGTRLTVT.

The chain carries TRBV24-1 and TRBJ1-2; D remains ambiguous. This CDR3 comprises 12 residues. Trimming pared 9 bases from V and 3 bases from J, leaving 10 bases between. Germline CDR1 KGHDR, CDR2 SFDVKD. CDR3 residues: CATHNPHYGYTF. CDR3 DNA sequence: TGTGCCACCCACAATCCTCACTATGGCTACACCTTC.

The chain has TRBV2 and TRBJ2-1; TRBD2 aligns across 7 bases. J was trimmed by 10 bases and V by 4 bases; bases with no gene match: 13. CDR1 SNHLY and CDR2 FYNNEI come from the germline V gene. The CDR3 runs to 15 residues. CDR3 nucleotide sequence: TGTGCCAGCAGTGGATTGGGTGCGGGAGAGGTGGAGCAGTTCTTC. This sequence encodes CASSGLGAGEVEQFF.

The V call is TRBV10-3, the J call TRBJ2-1; 9 bases match TRBD2. Losses at the gene ends were 11 bases for V and 5 bases for J; bases not matched to a gene: 7. This CDR3 is 13 amino acids long. In germline, CDR1 is ENHRY, CDR2 SYGVKD. CDR3: CAAPTSGHNEQFF. The CDR3 region has the DNA TGTGCCGCGCCGACTAGCGGCCACAATGAGCAGTTCTTC.

This chain joins TRBV3-1 (or the pseudogene TRBV3-2) and TRBJ1-2, with D tentatively TRBD1 (6 bases). The CDR3 runs 12 residues. Trimming shortened V by 4 bases and J by 8 bases, and 11 bases separated the two germline ends. Looked up from germline, CDR1 is LGHDT and CDR2 is YNNKEL (reference sequence). CDR3 nucleotides: TGTGCCAGCAGCCTAGCGGGGGGCGGCTACACCTTC. This translates into CASSLAGGGYTF.

The genes are TRBV11-2 and TRBJ1-1; TRBD1 aligns across 7 bases. This CDR3 is built from 15 residues. Germline-derived CDR1 and CDR2 are SGHAT and FQNNGV. J lost 1 base, V lost 3 bases, and 5 bases had no gene match. The CDR3 nucleotides read TGTGCCAGCAGCTTCTCTCACAGGGGGAACACTGAAGCTTTCTTT. Translated: CASSFSHRGNTEAFF.

The chain employs TRBV18 and TRBJ2-7; a possible D gene is TRBD2 (7 bases). The V and J ends lost 3 bases and 6 bases respectively, with 18 bases between them. The CDR3 loop spans 15 amino acids. Looked up from germline, CDR1 is KGHSH and CDR2 is LQKENI. CDR3 in amino acids: CASSPGGGPTVEQYF. The CDR3 nucleotides are TGTGCCAGCTCACCGGGAGGGGGGCCCACCGTCGAGCAGTACTTC.

V gene TRBV2 combines with J gene TRBJ2-7; 8 nucleotides agree with TRBD1. This CDR3 spans 11 amino acids. Germline V gene sequence: CDR1 SNHLY, CDR2 FYNNEI. V dropped 9 bases and J dropped 6; count of bases not matched to a gene: 4. The CDR3 loop is CASRTGREQYF. In DNA form, the CDR3 reads TGTGCCAGTCGGACAGGGCGCGAGCAGTACTTC.

The CDR3 DNA follows: TGTGCCATCAAGGAGACCGGGGAGCTGTTTTTT. Translating it yields CAIKETGELFF. The chain combines TRBV10-3 with TRBJ2-2; D is uncertain. Germline V CDR1 and CDR2: ENHRY, SYGVKD. V was trimmed by 7 bases and J by 5 bases, leaving 5 bases between them. The CDR3 is made up of 11 amino acids.

The V and J genes are TRBV10-3 and TRBJ1-1, with 8 bases identical to TRBD1. Germline loops: CDR1 ENHRY, CDR2 SYGVKD. The CDR3 runs 15 residues. After removal of 6 bases from V and 0 bases from J, the junction contained 6 bases not matched to a gene. CDR3: CAIRSTGDMNTEAFF. CDR3 in DNA: TGTGCCATCAGGTCGACAGGGGACATGAACACTGAAGCTTTCTTT.

The CDR3 spells CASSTGQGPYNEQFF. The DNA for the CDR3 is TGCGCCAGCAGCACCGGACAGGGGCCCTACAATGAGCAGTTCTTC. The chain recombines TRBV5-1 with TRBJ2-1; 9 bases agree with TRBD1. CDR3 size: 15 residues. CDR1 is SGHRS, CDR2 YFSETQ, per germline. V shed 4 bases, J shed 2 bases, and the junction held 4 bases outside the gene matches. Complete variable domain (other parts from reference TRBV5-1 and TRBJ2-1): KAGVTQTPRYLIKTRGQQVTLSCSPISGHRSVSWYQQTPGQGLQFLFEYFSETQRNKGNFPGRFSGRQFSNSRSEMNVSTLELGDSALYLCASSTGQGPYNEQFFGPGTRLTVL.

The V and J genes are TRBV19 and TRBJ2-2, with D uncertain. Germline V gives CDR1 LNHDA, CDR2 SQIVND (reference sequence). V was shortened by 3 bases and J by 6 bases, with 11 bases between the two germline ends. The CDR3 has 14 residues. The CDR3 is CASSIYRFSGELFF. CDR3 nucleotide sequence: TGTGCCAGTAGTATCTACCGGTTCTCCGGGGAGCTGTTTTTT.

V is TRBV3-1 (or the pseudogene TRBV3-2) and J is TRBJ1-2; 7 bases fit TRBD1. CDR1 LGHDT and CDR2 YNNKEL come from the germline V gene (reference sequence). With V trimmed by 4 bases and J by 2 bases, 4 bases remained unmatched. The CDR3 runs 14 residues. The CDR3 DNA reads TGTGCCAGCAGCCGACCGACAGGGAACTATGGCTACACCTTC. Its translation is CASSRPTGNYGYTF.

The chain uses TRBV9 and TRBJ1-4; a weak D match, TRBD1 (6 bases). The germline V and J ends were trimmed by 0 bases and 3 bases, with 15 bases remaining between them. This CDR3 is 17 amino acids long. Per germline, CDR1 SGDLS and CDR2 YYNGEE. DNA for the CDR3: TGTGCCAGCAGCGTAGGGGGGCCCTGGAATGCTAATGAAAAACTGTTTTTT. This gives the protein CASSVGGPWNANEKLFF.

DNA of the CDR3: TGTGCCAGCAGCGTGGGGGGGATAAATTCACCCCTCCACTTT. Its translation is CASSVGGINSPLHF. The rearrangement links TRBV9 to TRBJ1-6; weak D call: TRBD1 (5 bases). Germline CDR1 and CDR2: SGDLS and YYNGEE. CDR3 size: 14 residues. V lost 2 bases and J lost 7, with 10 bases in between.